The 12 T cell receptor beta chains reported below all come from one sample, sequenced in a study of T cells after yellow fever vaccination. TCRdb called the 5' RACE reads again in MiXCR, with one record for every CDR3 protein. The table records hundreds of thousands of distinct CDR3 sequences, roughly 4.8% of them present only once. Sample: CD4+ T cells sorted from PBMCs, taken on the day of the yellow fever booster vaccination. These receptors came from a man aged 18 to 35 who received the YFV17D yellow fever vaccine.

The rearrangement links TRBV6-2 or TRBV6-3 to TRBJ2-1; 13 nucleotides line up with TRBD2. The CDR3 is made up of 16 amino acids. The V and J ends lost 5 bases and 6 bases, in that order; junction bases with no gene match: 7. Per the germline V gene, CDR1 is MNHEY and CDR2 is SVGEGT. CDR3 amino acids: CASSHPGLAGFNEQFF. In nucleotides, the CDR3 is TGTGCCAGCAGTCATCCGGGACTAGCGGGGTTCAATGAGCAGTTCTTC.

The CDR3 nucleotides are TGTGCCAGCAGTGAAGTCGCCAGGGGGTGGTCACCCCTCCACTTT. As protein: CASSEVARGWSPLHF. The chain employs TRBV6-1 and TRBJ1-6; TRBD1 agrees at 7 bases. The length of the CDR3 is 15 residues. V lost 1 base to trimming and J lost 10 bases; unmatched junction nucleotides: 7. Germline-derived CDR1 and CDR2 are MNHNS and SASEGT.

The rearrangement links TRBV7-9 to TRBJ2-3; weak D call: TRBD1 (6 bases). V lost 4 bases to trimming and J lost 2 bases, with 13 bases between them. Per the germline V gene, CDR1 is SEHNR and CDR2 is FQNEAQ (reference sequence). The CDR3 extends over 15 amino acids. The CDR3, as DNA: TGTGCCAGCAGCTCTAACCAGGGGTTCACAGATACGCAGTATTTT. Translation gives CASSSNQGFTDTQYF.

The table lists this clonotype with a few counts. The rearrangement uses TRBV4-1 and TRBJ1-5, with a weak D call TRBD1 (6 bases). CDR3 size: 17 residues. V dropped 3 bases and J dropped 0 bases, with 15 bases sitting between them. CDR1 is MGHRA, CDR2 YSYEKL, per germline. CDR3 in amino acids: CASSQATGYYSNQPQHF. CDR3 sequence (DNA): TGCGCCAGCAGCCAGGCGACAGGCTACTATAGCAATCAGCCCCAGCATTTT.

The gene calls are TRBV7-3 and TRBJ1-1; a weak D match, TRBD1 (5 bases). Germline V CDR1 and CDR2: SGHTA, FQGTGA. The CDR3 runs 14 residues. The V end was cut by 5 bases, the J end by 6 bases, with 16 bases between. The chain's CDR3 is CASSPSGRAAEAFF. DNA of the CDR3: TGTGCCAGCAGCCCCTCCGGCAGGGCAGCTGAAGCTTTCTTT.

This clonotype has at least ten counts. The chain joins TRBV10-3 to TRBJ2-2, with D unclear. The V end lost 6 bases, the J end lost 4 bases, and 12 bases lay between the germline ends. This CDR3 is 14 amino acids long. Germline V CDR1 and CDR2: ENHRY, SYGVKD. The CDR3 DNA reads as TGTGCCATCAGAGGAAGATGGAGCACCGGGGAGCTGTTTTTT. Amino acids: CAIRGRWSTGELFF.

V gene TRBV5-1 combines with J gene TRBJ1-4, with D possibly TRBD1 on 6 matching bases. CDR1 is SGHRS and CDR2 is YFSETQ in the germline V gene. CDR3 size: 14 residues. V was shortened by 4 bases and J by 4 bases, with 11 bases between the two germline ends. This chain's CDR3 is CASSLDSRNEKLFF. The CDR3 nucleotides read TGCGCCAGCAGCCTGGACAGCCGTAATGAAAAACTGTTTTTT. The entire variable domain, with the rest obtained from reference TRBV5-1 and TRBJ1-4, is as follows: KAGVTQTPRYLIKTRGQQVTLSCSPISGHRSVSWYQQTPGQGLQFLFEYFSETQRNKGNFPGRFSGRQFSNSRSEMNVSTLELGDSALYLCASSLDSRNEKLFFGSGTQLSVL.

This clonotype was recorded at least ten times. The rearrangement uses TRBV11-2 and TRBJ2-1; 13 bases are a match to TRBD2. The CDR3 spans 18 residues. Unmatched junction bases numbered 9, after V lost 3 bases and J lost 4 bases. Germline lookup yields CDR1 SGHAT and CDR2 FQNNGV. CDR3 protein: CASSFTSGGARPYNEQFF. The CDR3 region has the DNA TGTGCCAGCAGCTTTACTAGCGGGGGGGCGAGGCCGTACAATGAGCAGTTCTTC.

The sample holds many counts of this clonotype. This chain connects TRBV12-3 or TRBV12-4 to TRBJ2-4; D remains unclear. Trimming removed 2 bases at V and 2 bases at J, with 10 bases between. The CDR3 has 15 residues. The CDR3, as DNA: TGTGCCAGCAGTTTATGGGGTTCATCCAAAAACATTCAGTACTTC. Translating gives CASSLWGSSKNIQYF.

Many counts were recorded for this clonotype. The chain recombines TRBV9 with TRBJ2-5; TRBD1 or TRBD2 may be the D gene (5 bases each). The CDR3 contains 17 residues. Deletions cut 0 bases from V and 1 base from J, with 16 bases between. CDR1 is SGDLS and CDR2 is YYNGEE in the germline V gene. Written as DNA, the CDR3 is TGTGCCAGCAGCGTAGGGAAGGGACCCAGGGTCCAAGAGACCCAGTACTTC. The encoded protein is CASSVGKGPRVQETQYF. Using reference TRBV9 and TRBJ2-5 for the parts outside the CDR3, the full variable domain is DSGVTQTPKHLITATGQRVTLRCSPRSGDLSVYWYQQSLDQGLQFLIQYYNGEERAKGNILERFSAQQFPDLHSELNLSSLELGDSALYFCASSVGKGPRVQETQYFGPGTRLLVL.

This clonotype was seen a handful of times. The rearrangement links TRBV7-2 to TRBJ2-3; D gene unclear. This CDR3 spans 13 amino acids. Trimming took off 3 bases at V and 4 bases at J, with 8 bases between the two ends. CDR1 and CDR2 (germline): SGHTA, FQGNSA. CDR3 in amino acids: CASSFSEADTQYF. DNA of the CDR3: TGTGCCAGCAGCTTTAGTGAGGCAGATACGCAGTATTTT.

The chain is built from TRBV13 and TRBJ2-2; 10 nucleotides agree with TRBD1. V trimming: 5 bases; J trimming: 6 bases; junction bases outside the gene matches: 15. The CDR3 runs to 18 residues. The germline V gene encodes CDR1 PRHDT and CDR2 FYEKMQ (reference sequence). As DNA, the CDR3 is TGTGCCAGCAGCCCCCGGGACAGGGGTTTAGCATCCGCCGGGGAGCTGTTTTTT. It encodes CASSPRDRGLASAGELFF.